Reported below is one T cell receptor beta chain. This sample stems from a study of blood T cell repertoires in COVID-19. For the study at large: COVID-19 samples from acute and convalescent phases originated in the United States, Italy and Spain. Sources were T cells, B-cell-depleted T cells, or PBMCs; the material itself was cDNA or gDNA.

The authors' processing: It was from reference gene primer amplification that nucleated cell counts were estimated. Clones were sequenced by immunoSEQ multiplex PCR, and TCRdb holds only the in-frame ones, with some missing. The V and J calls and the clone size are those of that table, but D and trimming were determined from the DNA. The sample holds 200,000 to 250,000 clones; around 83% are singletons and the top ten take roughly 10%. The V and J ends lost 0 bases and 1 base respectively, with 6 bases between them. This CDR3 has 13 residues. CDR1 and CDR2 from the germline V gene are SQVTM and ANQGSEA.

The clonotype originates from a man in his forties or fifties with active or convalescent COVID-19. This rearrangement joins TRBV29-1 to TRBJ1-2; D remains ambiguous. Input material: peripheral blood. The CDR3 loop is CSVEEEVNYGYTF. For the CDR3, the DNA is TGCAGCGTTGAAGAAGAGGTTAACTATGGCTACACCTTC.